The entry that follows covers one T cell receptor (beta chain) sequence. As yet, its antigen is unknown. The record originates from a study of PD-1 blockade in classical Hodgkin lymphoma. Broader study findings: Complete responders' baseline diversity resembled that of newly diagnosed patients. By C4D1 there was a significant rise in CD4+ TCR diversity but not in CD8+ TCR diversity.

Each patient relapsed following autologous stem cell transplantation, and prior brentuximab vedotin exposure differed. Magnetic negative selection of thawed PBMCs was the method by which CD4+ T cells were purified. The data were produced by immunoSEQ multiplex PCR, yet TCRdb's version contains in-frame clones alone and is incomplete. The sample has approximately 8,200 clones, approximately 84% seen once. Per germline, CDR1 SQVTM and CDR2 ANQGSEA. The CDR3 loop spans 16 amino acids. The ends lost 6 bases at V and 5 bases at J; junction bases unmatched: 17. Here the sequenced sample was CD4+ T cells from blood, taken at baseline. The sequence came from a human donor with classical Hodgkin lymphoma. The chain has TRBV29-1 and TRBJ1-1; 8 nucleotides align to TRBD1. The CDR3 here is CSVIGQGSYGVTEAFF. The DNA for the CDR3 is TGCAGCGTGATCGGACAGGGTTCATATGGGGTTACTGAAGCTTTCTTT.